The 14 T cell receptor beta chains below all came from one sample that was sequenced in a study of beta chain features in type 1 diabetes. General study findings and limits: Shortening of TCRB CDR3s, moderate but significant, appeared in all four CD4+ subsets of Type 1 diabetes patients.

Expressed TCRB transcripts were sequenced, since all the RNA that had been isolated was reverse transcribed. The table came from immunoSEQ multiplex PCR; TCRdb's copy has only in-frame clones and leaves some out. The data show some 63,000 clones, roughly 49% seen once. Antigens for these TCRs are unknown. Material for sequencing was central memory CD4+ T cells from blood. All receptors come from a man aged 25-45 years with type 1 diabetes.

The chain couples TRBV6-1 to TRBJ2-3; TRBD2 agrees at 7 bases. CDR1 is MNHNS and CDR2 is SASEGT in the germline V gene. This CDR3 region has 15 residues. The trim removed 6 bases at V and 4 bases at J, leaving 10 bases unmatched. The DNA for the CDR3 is TGTGCCAGCAGGGACGGAACGGGAGGAGCAGATACGCAGTATTTT. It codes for CASRDGTGGADTQYF.

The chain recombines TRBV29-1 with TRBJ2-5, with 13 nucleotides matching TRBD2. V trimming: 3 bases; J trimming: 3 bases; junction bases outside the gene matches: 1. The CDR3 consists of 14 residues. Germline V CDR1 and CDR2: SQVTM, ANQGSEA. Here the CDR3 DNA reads TGCAGCGTTGAGGGACTAGCGGGAAAAGAGACCCAGTACTTC. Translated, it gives CSVEGLAGKETQYF.

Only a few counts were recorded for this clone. The CDR3 loop reads CAISDSGRNNEQFF. The CDR3 coding sequence is TGTGCCATCAGTGACAGCGGGAGAAACAATGAGCAGTTCTTC. The chain has TRBV10-3 and TRBJ2-1; TRBD2 aligns across 8 bases. V lost 3 bases and J lost 5; bases outside the gene matches: 3. Germline V gene lookup returns CDR1 ENHRY and CDR2 SYGVKD. CDR3 length: 14 amino acids.

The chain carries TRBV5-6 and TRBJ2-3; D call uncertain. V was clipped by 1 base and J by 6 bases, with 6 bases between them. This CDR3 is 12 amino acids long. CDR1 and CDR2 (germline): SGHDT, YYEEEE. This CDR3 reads CASSLNGDTQYF. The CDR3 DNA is TGTGCCAGCAGCTTGAACGGGGATACGCAGTATTTT.

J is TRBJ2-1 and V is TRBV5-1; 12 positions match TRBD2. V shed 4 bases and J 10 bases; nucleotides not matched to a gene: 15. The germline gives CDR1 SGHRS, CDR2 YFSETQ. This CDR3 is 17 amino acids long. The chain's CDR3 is CASSRPSGRALPSEQFF. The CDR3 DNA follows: TGCGCCAGCAGCAGACCTAGCGGGAGGGCCCTCCCGTCAGAGCAGTTCTTC.

CDR3 sequence reads: CASSLDAGRQETQYF. In DNA form, the CDR3 reads TGTGCCAGCAGCTTAGATGCGGGCAGACAAGAGACCCAGTACTTC. The V gene is TRBV7-9, the J gene TRBJ2-5; D might be TRBD2 (5 bases). Deletions cut 1 base from V and 2 bases from J, with 11 bases between. The CDR3 spans 15 residues. From germline, CDR1 is SEHNR and CDR2 FQNEAQ (reference sequence).

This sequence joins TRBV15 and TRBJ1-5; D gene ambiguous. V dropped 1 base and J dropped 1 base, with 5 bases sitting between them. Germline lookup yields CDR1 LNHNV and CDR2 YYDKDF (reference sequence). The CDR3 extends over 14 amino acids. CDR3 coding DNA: TGTGCCACCAGCAGAGCGTTAAGCAATCAGCCCCAGCATTTT. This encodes CATSRALSNQPQHF.

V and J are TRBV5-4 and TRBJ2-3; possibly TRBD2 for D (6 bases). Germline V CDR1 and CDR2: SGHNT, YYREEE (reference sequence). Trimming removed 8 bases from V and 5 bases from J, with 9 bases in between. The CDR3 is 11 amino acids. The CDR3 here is CASRERDTQYF. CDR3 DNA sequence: TGTGCCAGTCGGGAGCGAGATACGCAGTATTTT.

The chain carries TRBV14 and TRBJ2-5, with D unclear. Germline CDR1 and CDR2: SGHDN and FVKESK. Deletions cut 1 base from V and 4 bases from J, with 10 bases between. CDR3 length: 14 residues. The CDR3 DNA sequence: TGTGCCAGCAGCCAAGGAGGCTCGGGAGAGACCCAGTACTTC. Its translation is CASSQGGSGETQYF.

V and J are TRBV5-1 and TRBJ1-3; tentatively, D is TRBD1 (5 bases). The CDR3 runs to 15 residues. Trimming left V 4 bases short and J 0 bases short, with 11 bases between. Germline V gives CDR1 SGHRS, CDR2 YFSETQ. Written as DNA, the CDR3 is TGCGCCAGCAGCCCGCAGGGTCTCTCTGGAAACACCATATATTTT. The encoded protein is CASSPQGLSGNTIYF.

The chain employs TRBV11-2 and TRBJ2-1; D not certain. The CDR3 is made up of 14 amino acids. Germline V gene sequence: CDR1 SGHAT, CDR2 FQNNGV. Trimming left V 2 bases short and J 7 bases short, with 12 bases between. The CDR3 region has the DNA TGTGCCAGCAGCTTAAATGGCGGAAAGAATGAGCAGTTCTTC. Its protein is CASSLNGGKNEQFF.

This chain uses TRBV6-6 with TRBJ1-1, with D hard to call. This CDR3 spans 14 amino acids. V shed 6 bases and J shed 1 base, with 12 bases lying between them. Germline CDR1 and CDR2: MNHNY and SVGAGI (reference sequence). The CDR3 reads CASSRQETNTEAFF. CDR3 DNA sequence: TGTGCCAGCAGCCGCCAGGAAACGAACACTGAAGCTTTCTTT.

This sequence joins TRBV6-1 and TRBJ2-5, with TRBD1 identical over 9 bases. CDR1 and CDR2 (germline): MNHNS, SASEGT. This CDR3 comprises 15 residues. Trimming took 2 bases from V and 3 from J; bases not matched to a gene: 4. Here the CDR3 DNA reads TGTGCCAGCAGTGAAAAACGGACAGGGGAAGAGACCCAGTACTTC. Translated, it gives CASSEKRTGEETQYF.

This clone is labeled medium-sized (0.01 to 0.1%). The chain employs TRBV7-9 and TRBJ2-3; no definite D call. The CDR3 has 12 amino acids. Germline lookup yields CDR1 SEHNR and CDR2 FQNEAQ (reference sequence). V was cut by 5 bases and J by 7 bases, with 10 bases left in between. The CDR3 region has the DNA TGTGCCAGCAGCGAGTTTGCGAATACGCAGTATTTT. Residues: CASSEFANTQYF.